These T cell receptor beta chains were read from a single sample in a study of CD8 T cells in ankylosing spondylitis. One entry per CDR3 protein, called by TCRdb with MiXCR from the 5' RACE reads. The sample consists of roughly 100,000 distinct CDR3 sequences, around 24% of them appearing once. Material: synovial fluid, either unsorted or a sorted T cell fraction (not recorded which). These receptors all come from a male donor with ankylosing spondylitis. Both conserved end residues are part of each CDR3. The D gene is left open where the match is weak. Clone size is not always given. Where it is, it says once, few, many or a class for expanded clones.

j_call	clone_size	d_call	v_call	cdr3_aa	cdr3_nt
TRBJ2-1	few	.	TRBV7-9	CASSSRGGGNNEQFF	TGTGCCAGCAGTTCGCGAGGAGGGGGGAACAATGAGCAGTTCTTC
TRBJ2-3	.	TRBD2	TRBV6-2/TRBV6-3	CASRAWTSGSRDTQYF	TGTGCCAGCAGAGCATGGACTAGCGGGAGTAGAGATACGCAGTATTTT
TRBJ2-3	few	.	TRBV12-3/TRBV12-4	CASSSSVTDTQYF	TGTGCCAGCAGCTCTAGCGTCACAGATACGCAGTATTTT
TRBJ2-1	.	TRBD2	TRBV20-1	CSAIIAGGLSSYNEQFF	TGCAGTGCCATTATAGCGGGAGGGCTGAGCTCCTACAATGAGCAGTTCTTC
TRBJ1-3	.	TRBD1	TRBV4-1	CASSQDGQGANTIYF	TGCGCCAGCAGCCAAGATGGTCAGGGGGCGAACACCATATATTTT
TRBJ2-5	few	TRBD2	TRBV7-2	CASRIRAGGWETQYF	TGTGCCAGCAGGATACGAGCGGGAGGGTGGGAGACCCAGTACTTC
TRBJ1-6	.	.	TRBV5-1	CASSLSERGNSPLHF	TGCGCCAGCAGCTTGAGTGAAAGGGGTAATTCACCCCTCCACTTT
TRBJ1-1	.	.	TRBV29-1	CSVVQSQGTEAFF	TGCAGCGTTGTACAGAGTCAAGGCACTGAAGCTTTCTTT
TRBJ2-4	.	.	TRBV7-2	CASSLAGAGNIQYF	TGTGCCAGCAGCTTAGCGGGGGCGGGAAACATTCAGTACTTC
TRBJ2-3	few	.	TRBV20-1	CSARSASTDTQYF	TGCAGTGCTAGATCCGCCAGCACAGATACGCAGTATTTT
TRBJ1-1	.	.	TRBV18	CASSPSGPGEAFF	TGTGCCAGCTCACCTTCAGGACCTGGTGAAGCTTTCTTT
TRBJ2-5	.	.	TRBV5-1	CASSLEWRGETQYF	TGCGCCAGCAGCTTGGAGTGGCGGGGAGAGACCCAGTACTTC
TRBJ2-1	many	.	TRBV4-2	CASSQDLLYNEQFF	TGTGCCAGCAGCCAAGATCTGCTGTACAATGAGCAGTTCTTC
TRBJ2-5	.	TRBD1	TRBV11-1	CASSLGLGTGQETQYF	TGTGCCAGCAGCTTAGGTCTCGGGACAGGCCAAGAGACCCAGTACTTC
TRBJ2-1	.	TRBD1	TRBV29-1	CSGGQGYNEQFF	TGCAGCGGGGGACAGGGGTACAATGAGCAGTTCTTC
TRBJ2-1	.	TRBD1	TRBV10-1	CASSEQGDHEQFF	TGCGCCAGCAGTGAACAGGGGGACCATGAGCAGTTCTTC
TRBJ1-1	.	.	TRBV12-3/TRBV12-4	CASSQTPNTEAFF	TGTGCCAGCAGCCAGACTCCGAACACTGAAGCTTTCTTT